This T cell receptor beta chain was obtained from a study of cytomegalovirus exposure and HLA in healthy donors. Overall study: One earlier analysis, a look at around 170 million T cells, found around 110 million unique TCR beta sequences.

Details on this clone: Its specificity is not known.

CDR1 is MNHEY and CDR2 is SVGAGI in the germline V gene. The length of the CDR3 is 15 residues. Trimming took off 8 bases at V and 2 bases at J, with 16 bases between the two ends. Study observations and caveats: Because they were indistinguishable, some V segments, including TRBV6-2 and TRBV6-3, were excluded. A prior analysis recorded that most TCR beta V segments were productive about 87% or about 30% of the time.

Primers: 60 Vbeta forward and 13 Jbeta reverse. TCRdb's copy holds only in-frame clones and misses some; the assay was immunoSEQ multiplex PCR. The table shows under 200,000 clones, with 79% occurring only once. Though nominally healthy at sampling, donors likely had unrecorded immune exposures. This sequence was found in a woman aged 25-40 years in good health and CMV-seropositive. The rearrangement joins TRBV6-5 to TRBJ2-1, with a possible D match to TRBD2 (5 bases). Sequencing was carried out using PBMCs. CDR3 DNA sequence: TGTGCCAGCTCCTTCCGGCGGGCGACCTACAATGAGCAGTTCTTC. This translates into CASSFRRATYNEQFF.